This paragraph reports one T cell receptor (beta chain). Its antigen is still unknown. These data belong to a study of glioma-infiltrating T cells after dendritic cell vaccination. No glioblastoma patient carried an isocitrate dehydrogenase mutation. Input was about 2 ug genomic DNA, or all available if less. Generated by immunoSEQ multiplex PCR, the TCRdb table keeps only in-frame clones and is missing some. The sample comprises 60,000 to 70,000 clones, 75% to 90% of which are singletons, and under 10% rests with the top ten. Regarding the study as a whole: Only a small number of patients had complete blood and tumor samples.

The source is a human donor with glioblastoma. Sequenced material: blood, taken before dendritic cell vaccination.

The CDR3 nucleotides read TGTGCCAGTAGTATAAGACTAGCCGGCGCAGATACGCAGTATTTT. It codes for CASSIRLAGADTQYF. This chain links TRBV19 with TRBJ2-3; 7 positions match TRBD2. J gave up 4 bases and V 2 bases, and 6 bases lay outside the gene matches. Germline values: CDR1 LNHDA, CDR2 SQIVND (reference sequence). The CDR3 is 15 residues long. Together with reference TRBV19 and TRBJ2-3, the CDR3 gives the full variable domain: DGGITQSPKYLFRKEGQNVTLSCEQNLNHDAMYWYRQDPGQGLRLIYYSQIVNDFQKGDIAEGYSVSREKKESFPLTVTSAQKNPTAFYLCASSIRLAGADTQYFGPGTRLTVL.